This entry concerns a single TCR beta chain. Its antigen remains unidentified. The V end was cut by 6 bases, the J end by 9 bases, with 21 bases between. The CDR3 extends over 15 amino acids. Germline V lookup: CDR1 SNHLY, CDR2 FYNNEI. The data belong to a study of shared clonotypes between healthy human individuals. Study outcomes and limitations: Shared across a few donors were 5% to 6% of the naive CD4 clonotypes.

Sequenced by immunoSEQ multiplex PCR; TCRdb stores in-frame clones only, minus some. The sample comprises a few million clones, around 90% of which are singletons, and about 0.36% rests with the top ten. The sequenced sample consisted of naive CD4+ T cells from PBMCs. Subset: CD45RA+ positively selected. The source is a man between 18 and 29 years old in good health. Some clones in this sample may be carry-over from other donors' samples. This chain joins TRBV2 and TRBJ2-1, with TRBD1 as a possible D gene (6 bases). The CDR3 DNA reads TGTGCCAGCAGCCCTGAGGGGGACCGGATGGCTGAGCAGTTCTTC. It yields the protein CASSPEGDRMAEQFF.